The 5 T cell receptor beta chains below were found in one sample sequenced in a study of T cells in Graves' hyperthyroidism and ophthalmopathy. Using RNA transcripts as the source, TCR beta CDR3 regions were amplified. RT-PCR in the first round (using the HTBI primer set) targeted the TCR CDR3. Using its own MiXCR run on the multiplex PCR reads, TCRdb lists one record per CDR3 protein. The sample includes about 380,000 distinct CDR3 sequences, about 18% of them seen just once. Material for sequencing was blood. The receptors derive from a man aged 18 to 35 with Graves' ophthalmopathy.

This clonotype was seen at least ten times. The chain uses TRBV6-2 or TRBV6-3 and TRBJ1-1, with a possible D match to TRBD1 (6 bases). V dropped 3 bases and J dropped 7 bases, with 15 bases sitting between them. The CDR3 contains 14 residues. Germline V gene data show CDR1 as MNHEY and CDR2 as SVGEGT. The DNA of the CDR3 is TGTGCCAGCAGTTATATTCCCCCGGACAGTGAAGCTTTCTTT. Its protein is CASSYIPPDSEAFF.

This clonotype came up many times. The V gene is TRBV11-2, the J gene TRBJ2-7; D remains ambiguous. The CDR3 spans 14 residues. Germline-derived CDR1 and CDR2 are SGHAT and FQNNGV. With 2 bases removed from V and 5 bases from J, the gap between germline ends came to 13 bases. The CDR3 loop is CASSLPLRTNEQYF. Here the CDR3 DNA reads TGTGCCAGCAGCTTACCCCTCCGAACGAACGAGCAGTACTTC.

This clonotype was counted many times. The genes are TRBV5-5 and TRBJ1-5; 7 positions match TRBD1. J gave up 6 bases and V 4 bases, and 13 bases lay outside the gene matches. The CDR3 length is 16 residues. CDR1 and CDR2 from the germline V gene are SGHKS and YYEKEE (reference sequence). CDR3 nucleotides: TGTGCCAGCAGCCCTTCCGACAGGGCCTTTCTTCAGCCCCAGCATTTT. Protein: CASSPSDRAFLQPQHF.

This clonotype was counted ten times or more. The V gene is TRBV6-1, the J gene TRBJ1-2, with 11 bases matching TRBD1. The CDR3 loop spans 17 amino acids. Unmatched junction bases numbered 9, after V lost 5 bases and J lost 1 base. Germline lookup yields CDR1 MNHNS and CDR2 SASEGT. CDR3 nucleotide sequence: TGTGCCAGCAGTCAGTGGACAGGGGGCTCTAGTAACTATGGCTACACCTTC. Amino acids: CASSQWTGGSSNYGYTF.

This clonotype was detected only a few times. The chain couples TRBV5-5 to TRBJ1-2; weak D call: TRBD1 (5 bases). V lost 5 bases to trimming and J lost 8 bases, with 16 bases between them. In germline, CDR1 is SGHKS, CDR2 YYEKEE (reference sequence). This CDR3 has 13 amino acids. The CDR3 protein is CASRRTRSGGYTF. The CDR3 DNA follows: TGTGCCAGCAGAAGGACACGGTCGGGCGGCTACACCTTC.